The rows below give T cell receptor beta chains drawn from one sample of a study of shared clonotypes between healthy human individuals. Produced via immunoSEQ multiplex PCR; TCRdb's table is partial and in-frame only. The sample lists fewer than 1.8 million clones; approximately 98.5% were seen once. The sample comprised naive CD4+ T cells sorted from blood. These receptor sequences come from a young man in good health. CDR3s leave out the opening cysteine and the closing phenylalanine or tryptophan. A D gene is named only where the DNA matches it firmly.

NA	TRBV18	ASSPRVADSNQPQH
NA	TRBV15	ATSSRDPGSNQPQH
NA	TRBV15	ATSRDVSSEQY
NA	TRBV10-3	AISESGPGQY
TRBD1	TRBV27	ASSLTLDRRNGYT
NA	TRBV27	ASTRDMNTEAF
NA	TRBV7-2	ASSSLSYEQY
TRBD1	TRBV5-4	ASSQTGVGNTIY
TRBD2	TRBV28	ASKWTRGSYEQY
TRBD2	TRBV18	ASSPLAGTRHEQY
NA	TRBV28	ASSPLRTGYT
NA	TRBV5-4	ASGGPHYSSYEQY
TRBD1	TRBV6-5	ASSYSTGTGDEKLF
TRBD2	TRBV11-2	ASSKPTSENNEQF
NA	TRBV7-2	ASSWGPTDTYEQY
TRBD1	TRBV28	ASTLGDRGPYEQY
NA	TRBV25-1	ASRLGGGNTIY
NA	TRBV18	ASSPSGQRIHEQY
TRBD1	TRBV9	ASSVTGTGTYEQY
TRBD2	TRBV11-2	ASSLLLTSGSYEQY
NA	TRBV29-1	SVVGQGIHEQY
TRBD1	TRBV30	AWGTVAHQPQH
TRBD1	TRBV5-6	ASSLGGQGFNQPQH
NA	TRBV7-8	ASSLVRESNTEAF
TRBD1	TRBV5-6	ASSFDRGTNYGYT
NA	TRBV7-8	ASSLAGGGPKLF
NA	TRBV30	AWTGVRETQY
NA	TRBV18	ASSPRRTKSDETQY
NA	TRBV19	ASSIGGGELF
NA	TRBV29-1	SVELDSSEQY
TRBD1	TRBV6-5	ASSYVGRGQTEAF
TRBD1	TRBV18	ASSPGTGKETQY
NA	TRBV7-2	ASNRLSRPNTEAF
TRBD1	TRBV5-1	ASSFPGQGSYEQY
TRBD1	TRBV2	ASSAVRQGEQF
NA	TRBV9	ASSVNTLGKGLTDTDTQY
NA	TRBV27	ASSLYRGRTEAF
NA	TRBV18	ASSPLDAGANVLT
TRBD1	TRBV30	AWSAGQGGGYT
TRBD2	TRBV5-6	ASSPRASGRNEQY
TRBD1	TRBV15	ATSSAGTGGYEQY
TRBD1	TRBV28	ASSDWDRAQETQY
NA	TRBV10-3	AISLAVSSYEQY
TRBD2	TRBV29-1	SVSPPSGNLAPYEQY